This is a list of T cell receptor beta chains from one sample in a study of blood T cell repertoires in COVID-19. The method was immunoSEQ multiplex PCR; TCRdb's version includes in-frame clones alone and lacks a portion of them. The sample holds about 100,000 clones; about 86% are singletons and the top ten take roughly 7.2%. Sequences were obtained from peripheral blood. The receptors were gathered from a man aged 60-69 years with acute or convalescent COVID-19. Both conserved end residues are part of each CDR3. Each record gives: J gene, V gene, CDR3 protein.

TRBJ1-4 TRBV5-3 CARKGGDPEKLFF
TRBJ1-1 TRBV5-4 CASRRDNQNTEAFF
TRBJ2-7 TRBV11-3 CASSLRSGSSYEQYF
TRBJ1-2 TRBV14 CASSQIAPYGYTF
TRBJ1-2 TRBV6-5 CASSYDPGQGKGGYTF
TRBJ2-7 TRBV5-1 CASSLEPAGNSYEQYF
TRBJ1-2 TRBV19 CASSKRQTNNYGYTF
TRBJ1-3 TRBV11-2 CASRTLGRAGNTIYF
TRBJ2-7 TRBV15 CATSRDVGHEQYF
TRBJ1-3 TRBV30 CAWSPGGSGNTIYF
TRBJ1-6 TRBV2 CASSEDSGRYSPLHF
TRBJ2-7 TRBV15 CATSREENVYEQYF
TRBJ2-1 TRBV5-8 CASSAALAGAGEQFF
TRBJ2-7 TRBV27 CASSRSGGAYEQYF
TRBJ1-4 TRBV19 CASSVPGTAFEKLFF
TRBJ1-2 TRBV6-5 CASSRPGDANYGYTF
TRBJ1-4 TRBV6-1 CASSEGGREKLFF
TRBJ1-1 TRBV7-8 CASSLGEGTKAFF
TRBJ2-7 TRBV30 CAWSVLPGLRPYEQYF
TRBJ1-5 TRBV7-2 CASSQDRIQPQHF
TRBJ1-1 TRBV13 CASSTRRQGWYTEAFF
TRBJ1-2 TRBV30 CAWSRDRGYGYTF
TRBJ1-4 TRBV7-2 CASSLMGSTNEKLFF
TRBJ2-1 TRBV30 CAWSPDTYNEQFF
TRBJ2-5 TRBV5-6 CASSLFGSGGARETQYF
TRBJ1-1 TRBV27 CASSTSGGFSLTEAFF
TRBJ1-1 TRBV6-2/TRBV6-3 CASSKGQTNTEAFF
TRBJ1-6 TRBV7-6 CASSLDAGGNSPLHF
TRBJ2-5 TRBV10-2 CASSGLAGAGKTQYF
TRBJ2-1 TRBV19 CASSIQVTGGNEQFF
TRBJ1-2 TRBV7-9 CASSLADRQNYGYTF
TRBJ2-7 TRBV6-2/TRBV6-3 CASSLDSGPYEQYF
TRBJ1-1 TRBV11-2 CASSPWDRGAMNTEAFF
TRBJ1-3 TRBV9 CASSAERLTSGNTIYF
TRBJ2-2 TRBV7-8 CASSFGEGPTGELFF
TRBJ1-3 TRBV4-3 CASSPGLPDTIYF
TRBJ2-1 TRBV29-1 CSVALAGGANEQFF
TRBJ1-4 TRBV5-1 CASSFFSGQGLEKLFF
TRBJ2-6 TRBV2 CASSEGSGFAGANVLTF
TRBJ1-5 TRBV6-5 CASSLRRAGQPQHF
TRBJ2-3 TRBV9 CASGGGSSTDTQYF
TRBJ1-1 TRBV5-1 CASSLNLDRGTEAFF
TRBJ1-6 TRBV19 CASSISITDNSPLHF
TRBJ2-5 TRBV6-2/TRBV6-3 CASSPTRLGQETQYF
TRBJ1-1 TRBV7-9 CASSLAPGLTEAFF
TRBJ1-2 TRBV7-2 CASSLGSGGSDYGYTF
TRBJ2-3 TRBV5-6 CASSVAPARADTQYF
TRBJ2-7 TRBV27 CASSFGSPGDEQYF
TRBJ2-1 TRBV7-9 CASSLGAGRGDEQFF
TRBJ1-1 TRBV6-6 CASRPGQVNTEAFF
TRBJ2-5 TRBV9 CASSVVEGRWETQYF
TRBJ1-5 TRBV10-1 CASSESWGHRFNQPQHF